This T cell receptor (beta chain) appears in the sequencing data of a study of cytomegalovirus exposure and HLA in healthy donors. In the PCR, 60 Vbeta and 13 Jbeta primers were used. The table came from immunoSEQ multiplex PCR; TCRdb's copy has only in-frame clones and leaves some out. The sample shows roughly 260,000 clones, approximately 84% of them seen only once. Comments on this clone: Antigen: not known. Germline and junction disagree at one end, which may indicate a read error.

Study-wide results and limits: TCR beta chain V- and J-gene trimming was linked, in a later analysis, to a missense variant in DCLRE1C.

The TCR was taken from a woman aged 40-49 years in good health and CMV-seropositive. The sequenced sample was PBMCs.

DNA for the CDR3: TGTTCCAGCAGTCAGACCGGGACAGGGAACACCGGGGAGCTGTTTTTT. It specifies CSSSQTGTGNTGELFF. This chain joins TRBV7-9 and TRBJ2-2; 8 nucleotides match TRBD1. Germline CDR1 and CDR2: SEHNR and FQNEAQ (reference sequence). The CDR3 is 16 residues long.